This T cell receptor (beta chain) emerged from a study of control samples from healthy donors and cancer patients (dated by TCRdb to 2018 to 2020). Library generation was performed with the immunoSEQ multiplex PCR assay. The table was pulled from immuneACCESS by TCRdb, which kept in-frame rearrangements only. Such tables lose some clones; where checked, under half of the loss comes from unresolved V genes, and the rest has no known cause. The sample includes around 43,000 clones, with about 93% observed a single time. Clones ranked in the top ten supply about 3.5% of the sample. This clone was seen more than once but under ten times. Its antigen remains unidentified. No base-level quality is on record; no much larger clone is a single base apart. From the cysteine up to the phenylalanine, the CDR3 has a length of 13 residues. Only the CDR3 part of the read is kept: 39 bases, read in frame from the first base. Trimming leaves V shorter by 7 bases and J shorter by 1 base, with the junction holding 6 bases beyond the gene matches. Sequences SQVTM (CDR1) and ANQGSEA (CDR2) are obtained from the germline V gene.

The rearrangement joined TRBV29-1 to TRBJ1-1; 7 bases in the junction line up with TRBD1. The specimen sequenced was blood. The sequence was obtained from a woman aged 45-60 years in good health. The CDR3 is CSAITGANTEAFF. The sequenced DNA: TGCAGCGCGATTACAGGGGCGAACACTGAAGCTTTCTTT.